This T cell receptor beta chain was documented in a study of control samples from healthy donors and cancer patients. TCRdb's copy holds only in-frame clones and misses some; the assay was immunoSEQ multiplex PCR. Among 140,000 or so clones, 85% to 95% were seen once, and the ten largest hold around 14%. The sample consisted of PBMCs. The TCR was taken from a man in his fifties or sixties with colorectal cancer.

CDR3 in amino acids: CASSPGHESVTKYF. The CDR3 bases are TGTGCCAGCAGTCCGGGACACGAATCGGTCACCAAGTACTTC. The chain uses TRBV7-2 and TRBJ2-7, with a possible D match to TRBD1 (6 bases). This CDR3 contains 14 residues. The germline V gene has CDR1 SGHTA and CDR2 FQGNSA. Trimming took off 6 bases at V and 11 bases at J, with 23 bases between the two ends.